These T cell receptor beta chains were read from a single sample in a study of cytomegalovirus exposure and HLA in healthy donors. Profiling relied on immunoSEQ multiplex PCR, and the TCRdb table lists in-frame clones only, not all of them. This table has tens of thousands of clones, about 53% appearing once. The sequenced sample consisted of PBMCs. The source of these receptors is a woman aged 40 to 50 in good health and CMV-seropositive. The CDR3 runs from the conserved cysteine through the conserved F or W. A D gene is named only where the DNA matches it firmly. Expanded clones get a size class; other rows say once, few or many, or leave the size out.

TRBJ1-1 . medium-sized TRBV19 TGTGCCAGGCCGAGGGTGAACACTGAAGCTTTCTTT CARPRVNTEAFF
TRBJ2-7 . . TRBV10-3 TGTGCCATCAGTGAGTCATCGGGGAGCGAGCAGTACTTC CAISESSGSEQYF
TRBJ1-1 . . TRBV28 TGTGCCAGCAGTTTGCTAATACAGGGAAACACTGAAGCTTTCTTT CASSLLIQGNTEAFF
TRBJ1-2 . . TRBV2 TGTGCCAGCAGTGTTACAAAGAACGGCTACACCTTC CASSVTKNGYTF
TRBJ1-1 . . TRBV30 TGTGCCTGGAGATCGACCCGGGGGAACACTGAAGCTTTCTTT CAWRSTRGNTEAFF
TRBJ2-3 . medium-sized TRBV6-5 TGTGCCAGCAGTTCCCTTACAGATACGCAGTATTTT CASSSLTDTQYF
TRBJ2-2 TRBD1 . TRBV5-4 TGTGCCAGCAGCCACCCTACAGGGGGCGCCGGCACCGGGGAGCTGTTTTTT CASSHPTGGAGTGELFF
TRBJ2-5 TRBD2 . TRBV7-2 TGTGCCAGCAGCTTTACTAGCGGGGGGGCCGGGGAGACCCAGTACTTC CASSFTSGGAGETQYF
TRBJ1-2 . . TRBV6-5 TGTGCCAGCAGTTACGTGGCGGGGGGGACATATGGCTACACCTTC CASSYVAGGTYGYTF
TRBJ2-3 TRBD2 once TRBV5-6 TGTGCCAGCAGCCCATACAGCGGGAGTGCCACGGATACGCAGTATTTT CASSPYSGSATDTQYF
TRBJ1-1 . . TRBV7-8 TGTGCCAGCAGCTTAGATTCACCTATGAACACTGAAGCTTTCTTT CASSLDSPMNTEAFF
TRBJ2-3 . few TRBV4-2 TGTGCCAGCAGCCAAGATAGTGCGGATACGCAGTATTTT CASSQDSADTQYF
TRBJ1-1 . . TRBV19 TGTGCCAGTACTGATAACAGGTACACTGAAGCTTTCTTT CASTDNRYTEAFF
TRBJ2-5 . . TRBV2 TGTGCCACCGAGGGGAGCGGGGAGACCCAGTACTTC CATEGSGETQYF
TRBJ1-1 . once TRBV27 TGTGCCAGCAGTTTTACAGCGAACACTGAAGCTTTCTTT CASSFTANTEAFF
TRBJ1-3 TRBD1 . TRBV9 TGTGCCAGCAGCGTAGCTACTACAGGGGCTGGAAACACCATATATTTT CASSVATTGAGNTIYF
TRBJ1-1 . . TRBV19 TGTGCCAGTAGTCAGCCGTCTGGCCGGGGGAACACTGAAGCTTTCTTT CASSQPSGRGNTEAFF
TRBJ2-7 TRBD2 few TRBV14 TGTGCCAGCAGCCATAACAGCGGGGGCTACGAGCAGTACTTC CASSHNSGGYEQYF
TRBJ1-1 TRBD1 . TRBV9 TGTGCCAGCAGCCCCAACAGGGGAGACACTGAAGCTTTCTTT CASSPNRGDTEAFF
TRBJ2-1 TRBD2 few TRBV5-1 TGCGCCAGCAGCCGCGGGGGGGTCGCCTACAATGAGCAGTTCTTC CASSRGGVAYNEQFF
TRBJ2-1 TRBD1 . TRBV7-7 TGTGCTAGCAGCATGGACAGGGGAAGCGCCAATGAGCAGTTCTTC CASSMDRGSANEQFF
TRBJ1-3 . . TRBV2 TGTGCCAGCAGTGACAGGGCAACCGAAAACACCATATATTTT CASSDRATENTIYF
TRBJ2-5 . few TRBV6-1 TGTGCCAGCAGAAGGCCAGGGATAGGAGAGACCCAGTACTTC CASRRPGIGETQYF
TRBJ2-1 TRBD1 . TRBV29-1 TGCAGCGACGGGACAGGGGGTAACAATGAGCAGTTCTTC CSDGTGGNNEQFF
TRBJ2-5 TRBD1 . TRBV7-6 TGTGCCAGCAGCTTAGAAGGCAGGGGGCAAGAGACCCAGTACTTC CASSLEGRGQETQYF
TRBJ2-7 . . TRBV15 TGTGCCACCAGCAGAGGGGCCGGCATCTACGAGCAGTACTTC CATSRGAGIYEQYF
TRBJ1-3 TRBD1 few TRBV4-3 TGCGCCAGCAGCCAAGATTGGGGCAGGGGGCAAGCTGGAAACACCATATATTTT CASSQDWGRGQAGNTIYF
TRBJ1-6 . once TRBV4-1 TGCGCCAGCAGCCAAGAGGTCCCCGGAGCCTTTGCCTCACCCCTCCACTTT CASSQEVPGAFASPLHF
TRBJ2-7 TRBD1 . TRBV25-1 TGTGCCAGCAGTGAAATCGACAGGGGGTCCTACGAGCAGTACTTC CASSEIDRGSYEQYF
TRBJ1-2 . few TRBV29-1 TGCAGCGTTGAACTCCCCAGGGGTCAAGTCACCTTC CSVELPRGQVTF
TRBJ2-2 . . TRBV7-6 TGTGCCAGCAGCCCCGGACACTTAAACACCGGGGAGCTGTTTTTT CASSPGHLNTGELFF
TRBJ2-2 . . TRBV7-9 TGTGCCAGCAGCCAAACATTAACCGGGGAGCTGTTTTTT CASSQTLTGELFF
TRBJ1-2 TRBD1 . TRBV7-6 TGTGCCAGCAGCTTAGAGAGGGGGCCGAGGTCCTATGGCTACACCTTC CASSLERGPRSYGYTF
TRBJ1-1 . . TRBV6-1 TGTGCCAGCAGTGAAAGGGGCAGGGGTGAAGCTTTCTTT CASSERGRGEAFF
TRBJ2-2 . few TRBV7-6 TGTGCCAGCAGCATCATGTCCGTGGCAAACACCGGGGAGCTGTTTTTT CASSIMSVANTGELFF
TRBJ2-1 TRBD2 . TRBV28 TGTGCCAGCATCGTAGCGGGGGGGTACAATGAGCAGTTCTTC CASIVAGGYNEQFF
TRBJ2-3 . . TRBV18 TGTGCCAGCTCCCTCGGGACTCAAGATACGCAGTATTTT CASSLGTQDTQYF
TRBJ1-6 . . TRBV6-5 TGTGCCAGCAGTTACTCGAGCGGGACCAATAATTCACCCCTCCACTTT CASSYSSGTNNSPLHF
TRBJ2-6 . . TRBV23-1 TGCGCCAGCATCGGGGTAGAGGGCTCTGAGGCCAACGTCCTGACTTTC CASIGVEGSEANVLTF
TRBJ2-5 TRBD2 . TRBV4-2 TGTGCCAGCAGCCAAGATTGGCCTAGCGGGGGGCCCCAGTACTTC CASSQDWPSGGPQYF
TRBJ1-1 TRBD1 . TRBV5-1 TGCGCCAGCAGCTGGGGGACAGGGAACACTGAAGCTTTCTTT CASSWGTGNTEAFF
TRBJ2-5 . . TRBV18 TGTGCCAGCTCCCTCGCGGCTTCAGAGACCCAGTACTTC CASSLAASETQYF
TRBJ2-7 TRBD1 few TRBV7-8 TGTGCCAGCAGCTTAAGATTACGTGACAGGGGGCACGAGCAGTACTTC CASSLRLRDRGHEQYF
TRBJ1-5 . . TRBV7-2 TGTGCCAGCAGCGGAACGACAGTTAATCAGCCCCAGCATTTT CASSGTTVNQPQHF
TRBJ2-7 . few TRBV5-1 TGCGCCAGCAGCTTGGATCTCCTCTCCTACGAGCAGTACTTC CASSLDLLSYEQYF
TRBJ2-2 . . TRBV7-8 TGTGCCAGCAGCTTAGATGGGGCGAGGGGGGAGCTGTTTTTT CASSLDGARGELFF
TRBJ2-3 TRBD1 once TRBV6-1 TGTGCCAGCAGTAAGACAGGGGTGGTAGATACGCAGTATTTT CASSKTGVVDTQYF
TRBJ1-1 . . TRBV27 TGTGCCAGCAGTTTGAACAGGGCGAACACTGAAGCTTTCTTT CASSLNRANTEAFF
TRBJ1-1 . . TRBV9 TGTGCCAGCAGCGTAGCGGGGGACACTGAAGCTTTCTTT CASSVAGDTEAFF
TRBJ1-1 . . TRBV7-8 TGTGCCAGCAGCTTCAACCTATATGACACTGAAGCTTTCTTT CASSFNLYDTEAFF
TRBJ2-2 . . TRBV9 TGTGCCAGCAGCGTAGCGGCAGACCAACGGGCCGGGGAGCTGTTTTTT CASSVAADQRAGELFF
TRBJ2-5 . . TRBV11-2 TGTGCCAGCAGCCCGCGGCCCCAAGAGACCCAGTACTTC CASSPRPQETQYF
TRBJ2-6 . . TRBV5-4 TGTGCCAGCAGCGACTTCGGGGCGGGGAACTTTGGGGCCAACGTCCTGACTTTC CASSDFGAGNFGANVLTF
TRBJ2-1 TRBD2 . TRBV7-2 TGTGCCAGCAGCTTTTACCCGGGACTAGCGGGGGGTGAGCAGTTCTTC CASSFYPGLAGGEQFF
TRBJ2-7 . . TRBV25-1 TGTGCCAGCAGTGATTCTACCTACGAGCAGTACTTC CASSDSTYEQYF
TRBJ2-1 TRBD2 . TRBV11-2 TGTGCCAGCAGCTTAGGGCGCGGGGGGCGTGAGCAGTTCTTC CASSLGRGGREQFF
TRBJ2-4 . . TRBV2 TGTGCCAGCAGTGTGGGAGGAGTAGCCAAAAACATTCAGTACTTC CASSVGGVAKNIQYF
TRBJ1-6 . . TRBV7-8 TGTGCCAGCAGCTTAGGGCGCCAGGGAGGTAGTTCACCCCTCCACTTT CASSLGRQGGSSPLHF
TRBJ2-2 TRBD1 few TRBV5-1 TGCGCCAGCAGCTTGGCCGGACAGGGCACACCGACCGGGGAGCTGTTTTTT CASSLAGQGTPTGELFF